This TCR beta chain was captured in a study of T cells in Graves' hyperthyroidism and ophthalmopathy. This clonotype was detected many times. Antigen: not known. Template material for amplifying TCR beta CDR3 regions consisted of RNA transcripts. The HTBI primer set drove a first-round RT-PCR of the TCR CDR3. TCRdb fed the multiplex PCR reads into MiXCR, producing one record per CDR3 protein. The repertoire holds about 580,000 distinct CDR3 sequences, with about 15% as singletons. V gave up 3 bases and J gave up 9 bases; unmatched junction bases: 3. This CDR3 comprises 14 residues. Germline V CDR1 and CDR2: LNHDA, SQIVND (reference sequence). Study observations and caveats: Among clonotypes expanded in thyroid above 0.001, most were also found in blood. A model using 13 V-J features told ophthalmopathy apart from stable hyperthyroidism.

V gene TRBV19 combines with J gene TRBJ2-1, with 12 bases fitting TRBD2. Material for sequencing was blood. The TCR sequence derives from a woman in her twenties or thirties with Graves' hyperthyroidism that later progressed to Graves' ophthalmopathy. CDR3 coding DNA: TGTGCCAGTAGTATGACTAGCGGGAGAACTGAGCAGTTCTTC. It codes for CASSMTSGRTEQFF.